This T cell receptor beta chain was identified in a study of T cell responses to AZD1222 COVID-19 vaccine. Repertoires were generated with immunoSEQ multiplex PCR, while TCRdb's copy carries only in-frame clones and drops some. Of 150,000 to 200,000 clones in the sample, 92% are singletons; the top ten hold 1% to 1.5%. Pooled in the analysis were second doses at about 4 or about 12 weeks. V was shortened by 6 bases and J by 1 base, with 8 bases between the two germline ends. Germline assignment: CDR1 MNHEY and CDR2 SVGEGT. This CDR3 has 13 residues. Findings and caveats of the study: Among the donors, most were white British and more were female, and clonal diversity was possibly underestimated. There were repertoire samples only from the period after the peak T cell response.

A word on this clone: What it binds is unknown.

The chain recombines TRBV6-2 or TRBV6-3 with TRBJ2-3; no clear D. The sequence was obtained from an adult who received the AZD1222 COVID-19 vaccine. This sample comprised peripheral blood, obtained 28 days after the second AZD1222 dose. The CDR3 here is CASSPAGTDTQYF. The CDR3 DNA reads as TGTGCCAGCAGCCCGGCGGGCACAGATACGCAGTATTTT.